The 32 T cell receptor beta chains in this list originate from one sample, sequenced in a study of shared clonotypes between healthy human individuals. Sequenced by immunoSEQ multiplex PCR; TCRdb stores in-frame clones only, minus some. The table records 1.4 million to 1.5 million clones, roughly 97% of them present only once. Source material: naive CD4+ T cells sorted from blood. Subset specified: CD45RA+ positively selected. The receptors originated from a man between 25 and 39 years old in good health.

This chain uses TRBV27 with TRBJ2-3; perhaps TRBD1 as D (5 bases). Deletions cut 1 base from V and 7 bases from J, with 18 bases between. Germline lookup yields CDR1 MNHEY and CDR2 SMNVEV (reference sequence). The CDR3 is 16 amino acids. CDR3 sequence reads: CASSLYSGLPVNTQYF. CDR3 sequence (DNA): TGTGCCAGCAGTTTATACTCAGGGCTCCCGGTGAATACGCAGTATTTT.

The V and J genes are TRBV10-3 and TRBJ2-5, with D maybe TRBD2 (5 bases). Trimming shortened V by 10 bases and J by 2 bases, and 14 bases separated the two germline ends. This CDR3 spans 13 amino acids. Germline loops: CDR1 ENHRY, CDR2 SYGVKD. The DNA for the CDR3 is TGTGCCACAAGATTAGCGAGACAAGAGACCCAGTACTTC. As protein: CATRLARQETQYF.

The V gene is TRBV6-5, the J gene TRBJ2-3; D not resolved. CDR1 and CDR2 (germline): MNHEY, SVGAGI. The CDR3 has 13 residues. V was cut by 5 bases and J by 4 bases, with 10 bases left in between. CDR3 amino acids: CASSRSGADTQYF. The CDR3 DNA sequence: TGTGCCAGCAGTAGGAGTGGGGCAGATACGCAGTATTTT.

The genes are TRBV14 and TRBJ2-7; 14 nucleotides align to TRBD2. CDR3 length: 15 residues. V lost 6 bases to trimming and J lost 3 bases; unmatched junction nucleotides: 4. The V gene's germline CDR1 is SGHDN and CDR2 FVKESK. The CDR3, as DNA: TGTGCCAGCAGGGTGGGACTAGCGGGAGACTACGAGCAGTACTTC. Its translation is CASRVGLAGDYEQYF.

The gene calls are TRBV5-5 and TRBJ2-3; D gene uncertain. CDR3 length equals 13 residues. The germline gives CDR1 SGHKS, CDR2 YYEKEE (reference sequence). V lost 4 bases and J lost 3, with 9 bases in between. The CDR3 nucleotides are TGTGCCAGCAGCCCTCTGGTGACAGATACGCAGTATTTT. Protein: CASSPLVTDTQYF.

The CDR3 sequence: CASSPQESRADTQYF. The CDR3 DNA is TGTGCCAGCTCACCACAGGAGAGCAGGGCAGATACGCAGTATTTT. V and J are TRBV18 and TRBJ2-3; D might be TRBD1 (5 bases). CDR3 length: 15 amino acids. CDR1 and CDR2 (germline): KGHSH, LQKENI. V was pared by 1 base and J by 4 bases, with 12 bases between.

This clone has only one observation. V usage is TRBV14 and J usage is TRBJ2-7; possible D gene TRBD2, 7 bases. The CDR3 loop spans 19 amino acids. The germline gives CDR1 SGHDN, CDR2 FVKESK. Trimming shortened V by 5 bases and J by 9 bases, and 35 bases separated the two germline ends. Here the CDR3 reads CASSTTMRGRSTARAWQYF. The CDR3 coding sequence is TGTGCCAGCAGCACGACGATGCGGGGGCGCAGTACGGCCAGAGCATGGCAGTACTTC.

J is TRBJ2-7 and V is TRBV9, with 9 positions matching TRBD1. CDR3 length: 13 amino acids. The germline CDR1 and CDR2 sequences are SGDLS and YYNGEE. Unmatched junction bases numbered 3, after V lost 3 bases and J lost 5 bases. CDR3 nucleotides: TGTGCCAGCAGCGGGCGGACAGGGGACGAGCAGTACTTC. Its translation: CASSGRTGDEQYF.

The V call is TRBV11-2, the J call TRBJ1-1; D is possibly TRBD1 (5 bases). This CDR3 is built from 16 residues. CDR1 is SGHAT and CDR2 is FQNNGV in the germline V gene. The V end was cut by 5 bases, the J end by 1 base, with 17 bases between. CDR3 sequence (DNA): TGTGCCAGCAGCCCCGGTTGGGACCGGCCGAACACTGAAGCTTTCTTT. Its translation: CASSPGWDRPNTEAFF.

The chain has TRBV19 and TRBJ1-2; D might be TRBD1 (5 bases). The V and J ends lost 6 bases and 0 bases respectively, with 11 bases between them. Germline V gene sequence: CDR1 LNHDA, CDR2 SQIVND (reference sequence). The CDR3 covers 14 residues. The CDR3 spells CASSSDSPNYGYTF. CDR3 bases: TGTGCCAGTAGCTCTGACAGTCCTAACTATGGCTACACCTTC.

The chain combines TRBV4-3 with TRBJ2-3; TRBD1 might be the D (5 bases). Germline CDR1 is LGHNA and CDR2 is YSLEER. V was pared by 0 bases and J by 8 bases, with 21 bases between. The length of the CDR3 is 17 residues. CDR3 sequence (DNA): TGCGCCAGCAGCCAAGAGCCGGCAGGGTTGGACGTGGGTACGCAGTATTTT. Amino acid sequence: CASSQEPAGLDVGTQYF.

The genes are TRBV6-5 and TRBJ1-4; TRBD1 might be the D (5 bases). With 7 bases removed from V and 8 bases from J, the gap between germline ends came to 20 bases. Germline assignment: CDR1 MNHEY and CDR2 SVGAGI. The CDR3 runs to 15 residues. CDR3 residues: CASTRARQRGEKLFF. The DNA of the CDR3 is TGTGCCAGCACCCGCGCCCGGCAGAGGGGAGAAAAACTGTTTTTT.

CDR3: CASSGLRDRNYEQYF. CDR3 nucleotides: TGCGCCAGCAGCGGGCTCCGGGACAGGAACTACGAGCAGTACTTC. The chain couples TRBV23-1 to TRBJ2-7; TRBD1 matches at 8 bases. TRBV23-1 is placed among ORFs of uncertain function. The CDR3 runs to 15 residues. V lost 6 bases to trimming and J lost 3 bases; unmatched junction nucleotides: 10.

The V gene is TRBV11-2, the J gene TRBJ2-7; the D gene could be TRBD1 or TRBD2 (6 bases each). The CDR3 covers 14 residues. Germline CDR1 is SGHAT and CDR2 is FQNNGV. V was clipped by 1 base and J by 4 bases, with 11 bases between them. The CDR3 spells CASSLGGGTYEQYF. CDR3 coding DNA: TGTGCCAGCAGCTTAGGAGGGGGGACATACGAGCAGTACTTC. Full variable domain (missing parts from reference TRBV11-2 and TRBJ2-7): EAGVAQSPRYKIIEKRQSVAFWCNPISGHATLYWYQQILGQGPKLLIQFQNNGVVDDSQLPKDRFSAERLKGVDSTLKIQPAKLEDSAVYLCASSLGGGTYEQYFGPGTRLTVT.

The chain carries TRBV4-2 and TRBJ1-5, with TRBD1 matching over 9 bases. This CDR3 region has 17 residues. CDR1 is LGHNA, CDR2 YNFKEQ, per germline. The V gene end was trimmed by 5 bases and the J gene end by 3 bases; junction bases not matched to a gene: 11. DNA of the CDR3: TGTGCCAGCAGCGACGTTCCAGGACAGGGGAACAATCAGCCCCAGCATTTT. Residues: CASSDVPGQGNNQPQHF.

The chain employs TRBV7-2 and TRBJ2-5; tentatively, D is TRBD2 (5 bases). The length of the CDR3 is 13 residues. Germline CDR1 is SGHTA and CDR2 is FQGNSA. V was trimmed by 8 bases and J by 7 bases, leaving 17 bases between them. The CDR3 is CASSIEGGGTQYF. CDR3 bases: TGTGCCAGCTCCATAGAAGGAGGCGGGACCCAGTACTTC.

CDR3 nucleotides: TGTGCCAGCAGCTCATGGACAGGGGAAGGCGTCCTGACTTTC. Translation gives CASSSWTGEGVLTF. The chain links TRBV5-4 to TRBJ2-6; 9 positions agree with TRBD1. CDR1 and CDR2 from the germline V gene are SGHNT and YYREEE (reference sequence). The CDR3 sequence is 14 residues long. Trimming removed 3 bases from V and 12 bases from J; junction bases left unmatched: 7.

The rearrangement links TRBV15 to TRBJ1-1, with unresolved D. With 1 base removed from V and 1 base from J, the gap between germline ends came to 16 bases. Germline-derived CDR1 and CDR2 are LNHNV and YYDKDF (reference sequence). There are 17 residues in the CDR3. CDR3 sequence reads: CATSRALWARGNTEAFF. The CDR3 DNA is TGTGCCACCAGCAGAGCCCTTTGGGCCCGGGGGAACACTGAAGCTTTCTTT. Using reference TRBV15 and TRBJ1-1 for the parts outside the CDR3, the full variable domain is DAMVIQNPRYQVTQFGKPVTLSCSQTLNHNVMYWYQQKSSQAPKLLFHYYDKDFNNEADTPDNFQSRRPNTSFCFLDIRSPGLGDTAMYLCATSRALWARGNTEAFFGQGTRLTVV.

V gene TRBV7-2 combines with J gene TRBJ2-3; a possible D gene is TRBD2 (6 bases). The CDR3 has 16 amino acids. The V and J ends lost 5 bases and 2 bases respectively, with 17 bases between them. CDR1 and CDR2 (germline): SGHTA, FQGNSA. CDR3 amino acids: CASSLRLGGTTDTQYF. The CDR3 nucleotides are TGTGCCAGCAGCCTACGCCTCGGGGGTACCACAGATACGCAGTATTTT.

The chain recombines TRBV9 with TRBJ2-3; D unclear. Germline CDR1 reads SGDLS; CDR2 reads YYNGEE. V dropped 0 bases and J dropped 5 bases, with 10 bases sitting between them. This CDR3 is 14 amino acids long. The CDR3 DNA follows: TGTGCCAGCAGCGTAGAGGTAGCCGGAGATACGCAGTATTTT. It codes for CASSVEVAGDTQYF.

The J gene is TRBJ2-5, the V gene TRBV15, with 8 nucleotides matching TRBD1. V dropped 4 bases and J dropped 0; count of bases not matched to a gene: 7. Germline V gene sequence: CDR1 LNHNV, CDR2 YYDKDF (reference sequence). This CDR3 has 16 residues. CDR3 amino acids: CATSKGQGQYQETQYF. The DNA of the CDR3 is TGTGCCACCAGCAAAGGACAGGGACAGTACCAAGAGACCCAGTACTTC.

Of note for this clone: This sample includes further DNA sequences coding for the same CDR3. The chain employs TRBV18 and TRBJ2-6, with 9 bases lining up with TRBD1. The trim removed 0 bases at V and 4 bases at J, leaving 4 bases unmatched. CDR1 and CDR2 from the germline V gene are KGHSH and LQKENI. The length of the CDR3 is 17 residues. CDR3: CASSPPGQGSGANVLTF. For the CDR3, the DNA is TGTGCCAGCTCACCACCGGGACAGGGTTCCGGGGCCAACGTCCTGACTTTC.

This CDR3 is CASSLGTGLFSEQYF. The CDR3 bases are TGTGCCAGCAGCCTAGGGACAGGGCTTTTTTCCGAGCAGTACTTC. This chain joins TRBV7-9 and TRBJ2-7, with TRBD1 matching 9 bases. Germline CDR1 SEHNR, CDR2 FQNEAQ (reference sequence). Germline trimming cut 5 bases from V and 6 bases from J; bases unmatched to any gene: 11. The CDR3 extends over 15 amino acids.

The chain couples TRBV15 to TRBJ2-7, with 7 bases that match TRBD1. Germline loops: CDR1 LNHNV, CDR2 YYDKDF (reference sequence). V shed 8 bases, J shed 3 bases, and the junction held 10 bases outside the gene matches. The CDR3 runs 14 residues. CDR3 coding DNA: TGTGCCACCTCAACCAGGACAGGCAACTACGAGCAGTACTTC. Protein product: CATSTRTGNYEQYF. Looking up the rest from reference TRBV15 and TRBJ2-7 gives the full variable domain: DAMVIQNPRYQVTQFGKPVTLSCSQTLNHNVMYWYQQKSSQAPKLLFHYYDKDFNNEADTPDNFQSRRPNTSFCFLDIRSPGLGDTAMYLCATSTRTGNYEQYFGPGTRLTVT.

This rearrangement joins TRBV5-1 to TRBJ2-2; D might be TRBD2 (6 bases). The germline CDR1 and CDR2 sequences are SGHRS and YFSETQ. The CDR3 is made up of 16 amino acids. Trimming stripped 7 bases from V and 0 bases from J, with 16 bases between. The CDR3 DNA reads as TGCGCCAGCGGCTCGTGGGAGGAGACGAACACCGGGGAGCTGTTTTTT. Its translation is CASGSWEETNTGELFF.

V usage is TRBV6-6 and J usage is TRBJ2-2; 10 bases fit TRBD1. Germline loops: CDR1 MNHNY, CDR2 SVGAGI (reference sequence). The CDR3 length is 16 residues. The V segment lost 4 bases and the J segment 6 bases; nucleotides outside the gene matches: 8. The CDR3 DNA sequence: TGTGCCAGCAGTTCATCCCAGGACAGGGGGTCCGGGGAGCTGTTTTTT. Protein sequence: CASSSSQDRGSGELFF.

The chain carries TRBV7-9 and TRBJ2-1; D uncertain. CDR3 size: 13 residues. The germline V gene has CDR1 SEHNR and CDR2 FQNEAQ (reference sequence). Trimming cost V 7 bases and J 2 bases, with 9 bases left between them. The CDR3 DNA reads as TGTGCCAGCAATGGACCGACCTACAATGAGCAGTTCTTC. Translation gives CASNGPTYNEQFF.

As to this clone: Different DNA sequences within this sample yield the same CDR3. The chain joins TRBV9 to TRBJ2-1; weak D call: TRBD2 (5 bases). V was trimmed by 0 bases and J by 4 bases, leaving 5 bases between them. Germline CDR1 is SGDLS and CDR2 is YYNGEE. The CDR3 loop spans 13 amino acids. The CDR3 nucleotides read TGTGCCAGCAGCGTAGGGACTTACAATGAGCAGTTCTTC. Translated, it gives CASSVGTYNEQFF.

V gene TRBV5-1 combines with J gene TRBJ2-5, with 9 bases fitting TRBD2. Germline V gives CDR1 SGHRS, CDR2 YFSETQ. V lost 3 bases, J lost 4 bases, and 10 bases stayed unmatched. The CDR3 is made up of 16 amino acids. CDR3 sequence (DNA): TGCGCCAGCAGCTCCCGAAGTAGCGGGAGCGGAGAGACCCAGTACTTC. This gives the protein CASSSRSSGSGETQYF.

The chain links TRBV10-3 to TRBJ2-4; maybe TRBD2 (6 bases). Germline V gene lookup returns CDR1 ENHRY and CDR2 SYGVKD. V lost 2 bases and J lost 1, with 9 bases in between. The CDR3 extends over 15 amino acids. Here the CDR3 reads CAISELLAAKNIQYF. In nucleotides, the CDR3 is TGTGCCATCAGTGAGCTTCTAGCGGCCAAAAACATTCAGTACTTC.

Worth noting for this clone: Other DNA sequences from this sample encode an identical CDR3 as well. The CDR3 sequence: CASSGQGAKNIQYF. The CDR3 DNA reads TGTGCCAGCAGTGGGCAGGGTGCCAAAAACATTCAGTACTTC. This chain uses TRBV2 with TRBJ2-4; a weak D match, TRBD1 (5 bases). CDR1 is SNHLY and CDR2 is FYNNEI in the germline V gene. The CDR3 covers 14 residues. V was clipped by 4 bases and J by 1 base, with 8 bases between them.

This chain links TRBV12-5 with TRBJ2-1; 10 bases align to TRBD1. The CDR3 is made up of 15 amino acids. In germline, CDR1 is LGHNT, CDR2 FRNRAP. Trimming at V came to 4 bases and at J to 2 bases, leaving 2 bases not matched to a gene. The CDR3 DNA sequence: TGTGCTAGTGGTTCCGGGACAGGGGCCTACAATGAGCAGTTCTTC. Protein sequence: CASGSGTGAYNEQFF.